Listed here are 10 T cell receptor beta chains from one sample, sequenced in a study of cytomegalovirus exposure and HLA in healthy donors. Use of 60 Vbeta and 13 Jbeta primers characterized the PCR. Data came from immunoSEQ multiplex PCR; TCRdb stores just in-frame clones and leaves some out. The repertoire consists of approximately 200,000 clones, with more than 60% occurring once and the leading ten covering about 0.22%. The sample was PBMCs. The receptors derive from a girl aged 2-10 years in good health and CMV-seronegative.

The rearrangement joins TRBV19 to TRBJ1-4; D gene ambiguous. The CDR3 runs 13 residues. Germline assignment: CDR1 LNHDA and CDR2 SQIVND (reference sequence). V lost 10 bases to trimming and J lost 5 bases, with 14 bases between them. CDR3 loop: CATRGVGNEKLFF. The CDR3 DNA reads as TGTGCCACCCGGGGTGTGGGAAATGAAAAACTGTTTTTT.

V is TRBV19 and J is TRBJ2-3; 9 bases are shared with TRBD2. V gave up 5 bases and J gave up 0 bases; unmatched junction bases: 3. Germline values: CDR1 LNHDA, CDR2 SQIVND (reference sequence). CDR3 length: 15 amino acids. CDR3: CASSGLAGSTDTQYF. DNA of the CDR3: TGTGCCAGTAGTGGGCTAGCGGGGAGCACAGATACGCAGTATTTT.

This sequence joins TRBV6-1 and TRBJ2-5; 7 positions agree with TRBD1. The DNA end is a closer match to TRBJ2-7, so the J assignment may be wrong. CDR1 and CDR2 (germline): MNHNS, SASEGT. This CDR3 is built from 13 residues. This CDR3 reads CATGNGQDYEQYF. The CDR3 nucleotides are TGTGCCACGGGCAACGGACAGGACTACGAGCAGTACTTC.

The CDR3 sequence is CASSGRDRGQSFF. For the CDR3, the DNA is TGTGCCAGCAGCGGCCGGGACAGGGGGCAATCTTTCTTT. The chain recombines TRBV13 with TRBJ1-1, with TRBD1 matching over 12 bases. CDR3 length equals 13 residues. CDR1 and CDR2 from the germline V gene are PRHDT and FYEKMQ (reference sequence). The junction had 7 bases not matched to a gene; V was cut back by 5 bases and J by 12 bases.

There are a few counts of this clone. This chain uses TRBV19 with TRBJ1-1; 8 bases fit TRBD1. V trimming: 3 bases; J trimming: 6 bases; junction bases outside the gene matches: 6. CDR1 is LNHDA, CDR2 SQIVND, per germline (reference sequence). This CDR3 has 14 amino acids. CDR3 nucleotide sequence: TGTGCCAGTAGTATCGCCAGGGGGCAGTCTGAAGCTTTCTTT. Translated: CASSIARGQSEAFF.

This chain connects TRBV11-2 to TRBJ2-6; maybe TRBD1 (5 bases). Deletions cut 4 bases from V and 2 bases from J, with 15 bases between. Germline assignment: CDR1 SGHAT and CDR2 FQNNGV. The CDR3 spans 17 residues. CDR3 loop: CASSSFYQGTGANVLTF. The CDR3 nucleotides are TGTGCCAGCAGCTCCTTCTACCAGGGTACTGGGGCCAACGTCCTGACTTTC. Complete variable domain (other parts from reference TRBV11-2 and TRBJ2-6): EAGVAQSPRYKIIEKRQSVAFWCNPISGHATLYWYQQILGQGPKLLIQFQNNGVVDDSQLPKDRFSAERLKGVDSTLKIQPAKLEDSAVYLCASSSFYQGTGANVLTFGAGSRLTVL.

The chain uses TRBV7-8 and TRBJ2-5; D call uncertain. This CDR3 is 16 amino acids long. V lost 1 base and J lost 9, with 21 bases in between. CDR1 SGHVS and CDR2 FQNEAQ come from the germline V gene. DNA for the CDR3: TGTGCCAGCAGCTTAGTGGTGCTTAAGTATGTTTCGGCCCAGTACTTC. It is translated as CASSLVVLKYVSAQYF.

The V and J genes are TRBV5-6 and TRBJ1-3; 9 bases map to TRBD1. V dropped 7 bases and J dropped 0; count of bases not matched to a gene: 8. From germline, CDR1 is SGHDT and CDR2 YYEEEE. The CDR3 runs 16 residues. CDR3 protein: CASETDRGNSGNTIYF. The CDR3 DNA sequence: TGTGCCAGCGAAACCGACAGGGGGAACTCTGGAAACACCATATATTTT.

CDR3: CASSFRGGLSEAFF. The CDR3 region has the DNA TGTGCCAGCAGTTTCCGGGGAGGTTTATCTGAAGCTTTCTTT. The chain carries TRBV27 and TRBJ1-1, with D uncertain. V gave up 3 bases and J gave up 6 bases, with 14 bases separating them. Germline CDR1 and CDR2: MNHEY and SMNVEV (reference sequence). The CDR3 sequence is 14 residues long.

V usage is TRBV28 and J usage is TRBJ1-1, with 7 bases that match TRBD1. Germline-derived CDR1 and CDR2 are MDHEN and SYDVKM. V lost 2 bases and J lost 10; bases outside the gene matches: 10. The CDR3 loop spans 14 amino acids. The CDR3 sequence: CASSLHQSAGGAFF. As DNA, the CDR3 is TGTGCCAGCAGTTTACATCAGTCTGCAGGGGGAGCTTTCTTT.